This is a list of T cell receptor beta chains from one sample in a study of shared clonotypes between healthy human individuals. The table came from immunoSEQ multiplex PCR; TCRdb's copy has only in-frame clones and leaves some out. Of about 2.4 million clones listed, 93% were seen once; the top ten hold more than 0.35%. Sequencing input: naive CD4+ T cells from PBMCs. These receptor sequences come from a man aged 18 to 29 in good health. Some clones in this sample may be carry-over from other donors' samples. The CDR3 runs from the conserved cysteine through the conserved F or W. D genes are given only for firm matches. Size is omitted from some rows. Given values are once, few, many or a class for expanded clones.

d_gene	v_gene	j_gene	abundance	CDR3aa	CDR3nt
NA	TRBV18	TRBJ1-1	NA	CASSPRGDTEAFF	TGTGCCAGCTCACCTCGGGGGGACACTGAAGCTTTCTTT
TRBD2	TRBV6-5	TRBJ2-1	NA	CASSKRTSHNEQFF	TGTGCCAGCAGTAAAAGGACTAGCCACAATGAGCAGTTCTTC
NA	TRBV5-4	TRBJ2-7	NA	CASSLVGTYEQYF	TGTGCCAGCAGCTTGGTCGGTACCTACGAGCAGTACTTC
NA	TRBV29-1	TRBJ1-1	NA	CSVLLLLSGTEAFF	TGCAGCGTTCTCCTACTTTTAAGCGGGACTGAAGCTTTCTTT
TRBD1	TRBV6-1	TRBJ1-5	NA	CASSDRGVGPQHF	TGTGCCAGCAGTGACAGGGGGGTCGGACCCCAGCATTTT
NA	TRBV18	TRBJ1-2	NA	CASSPTTLDQKGYTF	TGTGCCAGCTCACCTACGACCCTCGACCAGAAAGGCTACACCTTC
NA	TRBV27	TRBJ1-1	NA	CASSQYRPTGTEAFF	TGTGCCAGCAGCCAGTACCGTCCGACAGGAACTGAAGCTTTCTTT
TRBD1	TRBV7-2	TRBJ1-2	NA	CASSSRDRAHYGYTF	TGTGCCAGCAGCTCGAGGGACAGGGCTCACTATGGCTACACCTTC
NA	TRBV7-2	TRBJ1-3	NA	CASSLPGISSGNTIYF	TGTGCCAGCAGCTTACCGGGAATAAGCTCTGGAAACACCATATATTTT
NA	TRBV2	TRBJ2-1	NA	CASSLPGSNEQFF	TGTGCCAGCAGTCTTCCCGGCAGCAATGAGCAGTTCTTC
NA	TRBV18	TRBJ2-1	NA	CASSPIPRGDNEQFF	TGTGCCAGCTCACCAATCCCCCGTGGTGACAATGAGCAGTTCTTC
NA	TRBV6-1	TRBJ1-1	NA	CASSETQGVTEAFF	TGTGCCAGCAGTGAAACACAGGGCGTCACTGAAGCTTTCTTT
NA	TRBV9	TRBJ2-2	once	CASRTAETGELFF	TGTGCCAGCCGTACAGCCGAAACCGGGGAGCTGTTTTTT
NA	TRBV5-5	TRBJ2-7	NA	CASSLGGIAYEQYF	TGTGCCAGCAGCTTGGGAGGGATCGCTTACGAGCAGTACTTC
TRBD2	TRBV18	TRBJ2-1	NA	CASHILAGSEQFF	TGTGCCAGCCATATACTAGCGGGCAGTGAGCAGTTCTTC
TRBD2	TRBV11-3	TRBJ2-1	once	CASSLASGGTSGSNNEQFF	TGTGCCAGCAGCTTAGCTTCTGGCGGAACTAGCGGGTCTAACAATGAGCAGTTCTTC
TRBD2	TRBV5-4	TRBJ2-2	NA	CASSLALGREGHGELFF	TGTGCCAGCAGCTTGGCCCTGGGGCGGGAGGGCCACGGGGAGCTGTTTTTT
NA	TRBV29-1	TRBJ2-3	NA	CSHKNTLADTQYF	TGCAGCCACAAAAATACCCTAGCAGATACGCAGTATTTT
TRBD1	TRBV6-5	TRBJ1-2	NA	CASSPDRVRGYTF	TGTGCCAGCAGCCCCGACAGGGTTCGGGGCTACACCTTC
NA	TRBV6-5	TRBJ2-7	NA	CASSYSRQLPTEQYF	TGTGCCAGCAGTTACTCGAGACAGTTACCCACCGAGCAGTACTTC
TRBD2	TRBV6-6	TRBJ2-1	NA	CASSKLAGAYNEQFF	TGTGCCAGCAGTAAACTAGCGGGCGCCTACAATGAGCAGTTCTTC
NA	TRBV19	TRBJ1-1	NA	CASSTGTGNTEAFF	TGTGCCAGTAGCACCGGGACGGGGAACACTGAAGCTTTCTTT
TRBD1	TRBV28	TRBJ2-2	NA	CASSLGGQGGTGELFF	TGTGCCAGCAGTTTAGGAGGACAGGGGGGCACCGGGGAGCTGTTTTTT
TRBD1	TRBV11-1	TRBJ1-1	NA	CASSPRTGGNTEAFF	TGTGCCAGCAGCCCCCGGACAGGGGGGAACACTGAAGCTTTCTTT
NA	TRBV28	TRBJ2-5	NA	CASSVRYQETQYF	TGTGCCAGCAGTGTGAGGTACCAAGAGACCCAGTACTTC
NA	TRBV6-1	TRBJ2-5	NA	CASSDGYGDQETQYF	TGTGCCAGCAGTGATGGTTACGGGGACCAAGAGACCCAGTACTTC
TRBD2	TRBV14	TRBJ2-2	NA	CASSQAGLEFRIGELFF	TGTGCCAGCAGCCAAGCGGGACTAGAATTTAGGATCGGGGAGCTGTTTTTT
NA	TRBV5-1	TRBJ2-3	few	CASSLVASSSTDTQYF	TGCGCCAGCAGCTTGGTGGCTTCCTCTAGCACAGATACGCAGTATTTT
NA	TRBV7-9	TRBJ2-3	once	CASSLAFVSSSTDTQYF	TGTGCCAGCAGCTTAGCGTTCGTCAGCTCTAGCACAGATACGCAGTATTTT
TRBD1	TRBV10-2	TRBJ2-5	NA	CASGDREETQYF	TGCGCCAGCGGCGACAGGGAGGAGACCCAGTACTTC
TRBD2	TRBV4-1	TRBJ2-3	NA	CASSPKAGGLTDTQYF	TGCGCCAGCAGCCCCAAGGCGGGAGGCCTCACAGATACGCAGTATTTT
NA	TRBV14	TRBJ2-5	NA	CASSQDLIETQYF	TGTGCCAGCAGCCAAGATCTGATAGAGACCCAGTACTTC
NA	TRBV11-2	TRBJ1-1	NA	CASSLEPGVNTEAFF	TGTGCCAGCAGCTTAGAGCCAGGGGTGAACACTGAAGCTTTCTTT
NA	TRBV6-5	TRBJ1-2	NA	CASSRPPYGYTF	TGTGCCAGCAGCCGACCGCCCTATGGCTACACCTTC
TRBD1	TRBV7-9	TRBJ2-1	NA	CASSLGRDRGYDNEQFF	TGTGCCAGCAGCTTAGGCCGGGACAGGGGGTATGACAATGAGCAGTTCTTC
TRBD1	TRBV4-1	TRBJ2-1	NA	CASSQVQGARYEQFF	TGCGCCAGCAGCCAAGTACAGGGGGCAAGGTATGAGCAGTTCTTC
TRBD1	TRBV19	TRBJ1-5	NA	CASRQGNQPQHF	TGTGCCAGTCGACAGGGGAATCAGCCCCAGCATTTT
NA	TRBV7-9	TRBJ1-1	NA	CAGSLVENTEAFF	TGTGCCGGCAGCTTAGTAGAGAACACTGAAGCTTTCTTT
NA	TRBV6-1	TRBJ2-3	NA	CASSELGGRGTQYF	TGTGCCAGCAGTGAATTAGGGGGGAGAGGTACGCAGTATTTT
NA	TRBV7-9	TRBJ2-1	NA	CASSPRDPSYNEQFF	TGTGCCAGCAGCCCTAGAGACCCCTCCTACAATGAGCAGTTCTTC
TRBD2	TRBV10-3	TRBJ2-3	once	CAISEGVRTGGADTQYF	TGTGCCATCAGTGAAGGGGTTAGGACGGGAGGGGCAGATACGCAGTATTTT
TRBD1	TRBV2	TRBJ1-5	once	CASSWDRILQPQHF	TGTGCCAGCAGTTGGGACAGGATTCTACAGCCCCAGCATTTT